One T cell receptor (beta chain) is described in this entry. The entry originates in a study of blood T cell repertoires in COVID-19. Per the authors' pipeline: Reference gene primer amplification gave nucleated cell count estimates. The assay was immunoSEQ multiplex PCR, and TCRdb's table has in-frame clones only and misses some. V and J calls and clone size come straight from that table; D and trimming were deduced from the DNA. The sample comprises tens of thousands of clones, about 86% of which are singletons, and 40% to 45% rests with the top ten. This CDR3 comprises 14 residues. Germline CDR1 reads SGHAT; CDR2 reads FQNNGV. The germline V and J ends were trimmed by 0 bases and 5 bases, with 10 bases remaining between them.

The chain links TRBV11-2 to TRBJ2-5; unclear D gene. The sequencing sample was made of peripheral blood. The TCR comes from a human donor in a cohort sampled during active COVID-19. CDR3 amino acids: CASSLEALSETQYF. The CDR3 nucleotides read TGTGCCAGCAGCTTAGAGGCTTTGTCGGAGACCCAGTACTTC.